This is a list of T cell receptor beta chains from one sample in a study of Graves' ophthalmopathy and Graves' hyperthyroidism. TCRdb passed the multiplex PCR reads through MiXCR, listing each CDR3 protein once. The data contain under 200,000 distinct CDR3 sequences, roughly 37% of them singletons. Sample: peripheral blood. These receptors all stem from a woman aged 40 to 50 with Graves' ophthalmopathy. The CDR3 runs from the conserved cysteine through the conserved F or W. Each record gives: J gene, D gene, V gene, clone size, CDR3 DNA, CDR3 protein. The D gene is left open where the match is weak. Clone size is shown for a subset of rows, as once, few, many or a class of expanded clone.

j_gene: TRBJ1-5
d_gene: TRBD1
v_gene: TRBV30
abundance: many
CDR3nt: TGTGCCTGGACGCCGGGACAGGGGGCCCATCAGCCCCAGCATTTT
CDR3aa: CAWTPGQGAHQPQHF

j_gene: TRBJ1-1
d_gene: -
v_gene: TRBV5-1
abundance: -
CDR3nt: TGCGCCAGCAGCTTTGGGCAAGTCATGAACACTGAAGCTTTCTTT
CDR3aa: CASSFGQVMNTEAFF

j_gene: TRBJ2-7
d_gene: TRBD2
v_gene: TRBV12-3/TRBV12-4
abundance: -
CDR3nt: TGTGCCAGCAGGGGGACTAGCGGGAGCAGCGAGCAGTACTTC
CDR3aa: CASRGTSGSSEQYF

j_gene: TRBJ1-1
d_gene: -
v_gene: TRBV9
abundance: many
CDR3nt: TGTGCCAGCAGCCCTTACCCACAGGGTACCACTGAAGCTTTCTTT
CDR3aa: CASSPYPQGTTEAFF

j_gene: TRBJ1-1
d_gene: -
v_gene: TRBV6-2/TRBV6-3
abundance: few
CDR3nt: TGTGCCAGCCTCCCTGGGGCGGGGAACACTGAAGCTTTCTTT
CDR3aa: CASLPGAGNTEAFF

j_gene: TRBJ2-7
d_gene: TRBD2
v_gene: TRBV6-1
abundance: few
CDR3nt: TGTGCCAGCAGTCTAGCGGGAGGACCCTCCTACGAGCAGTACTTC
CDR3aa: CASSLAGGPSYEQYF

j_gene: TRBJ1-1
d_gene: -
v_gene: TRBV11-3
abundance: many
CDR3nt: TGTGCCAGCAGCTTAAAGAACACTGAAGCTTTCTTT
CDR3aa: CASSLKNTEAFF

j_gene: TRBJ2-7
d_gene: -
v_gene: TRBV20-1
abundance: many
CDR3nt: TGCAGTGCTAGTACTAGAAACTACGAGCAGTACTTC
CDR3aa: CSASTRNYEQYF

j_gene: TRBJ1-5
d_gene: -
v_gene: TRBV19
abundance: many
CDR3nt: TGTGCCAGTAGGTCAGGGAGTAGCAATCAGCCCCAGCATTTT
CDR3aa: CASRSGSSNQPQHF

j_gene: TRBJ2-7
d_gene: -
v_gene: TRBV20-1
abundance: -
CDR3nt: TGCAGTGCCAAGAGCTCCTACGAGCAGTACTTC
CDR3aa: CSAKSSYEQYF

j_gene: TRBJ2-5
d_gene: -
v_gene: TRBV20-1
abundance: -
CDR3nt: TGCAGTGCTCTCTTCGACAGCGGCGTAGAGACCCAGTACTTC
CDR3aa: CSALFDSGVETQYF

j_gene: TRBJ1-5
d_gene: TRBD1
v_gene: TRBV24-1
abundance: -
CDR3nt: TGTGCCACCAGTGATTCGGACAGGGGAAGGAGTCAGCCCCAGCATTTT
CDR3aa: CATSDSDRGRSQPQHF

j_gene: TRBJ2-5
d_gene: TRBD1
v_gene: TRBV28
abundance: -
CDR3nt: TGTGCCAGCAGTTCCCGGCCGATGACAGGGGTCGGAGAGACCCAGTACTTC
CDR3aa: CASSSRPMTGVGETQYF

j_gene: TRBJ2-7
d_gene: -
v_gene: TRBV28
abundance: few
CDR3nt: TGTGCCAGCAGCCAAACCTCTGTGGGCGAGCAGTACTTC
CDR3aa: CASSQTSVGEQYF

j_gene: TRBJ2-2
d_gene: TRBD1
v_gene: TRBV7-8
abundance: -
CDR3nt: TGTGCCAGCAGCTTCCGGGACAGGAACACCGGGGAGCTGTTTTTT
CDR3aa: CASSFRDRNTGELFF

j_gene: TRBJ2-7
d_gene: -
v_gene: TRBV20-1
abundance: many
CDR3nt: TGCAGTGCTAGAGGACTAGTCTACGAGCAGTACTTC
CDR3aa: CSARGLVYEQYF

j_gene: TRBJ1-1
d_gene: -
v_gene: TRBV6-5
abundance: many
CDR3nt: TGTGCCAGCAGTTACTGGCGCAGGGGCACTGAAGCTTTCTTT
CDR3aa: CASSYWRRGTEAFF

j_gene: TRBJ1-3
d_gene: -
v_gene: TRBV30
abundance: many
CDR3nt: TGTGCCTCTCACTCCGGGCAGCTCTCTGGAAACACCATATATTTT
CDR3aa: CASHSGQLSGNTIYF

j_gene: TRBJ2-7
d_gene: -
v_gene: TRBV5-1
abundance: -
CDR3nt: TGCGCCAGCAGCAACCAACAGGATATCTTCGACGAGCAGTACTTC
CDR3aa: CASSNQQDIFDEQYF

j_gene: TRBJ2-7
d_gene: -
v_gene: TRBV6-2/TRBV6-3
abundance: -
CDR3nt: TGTGCCAGCACCCCTGAGACATCTTACGAGCAGTACTTC
CDR3aa: CASTPETSYEQYF

j_gene: TRBJ1-5
d_gene: -
v_gene: TRBV18
abundance: many
CDR3nt: TGTGCCAGCTCACCACAGGGACCTAGCAATCAGCCCCAGCATTTT
CDR3aa: CASSPQGPSNQPQHF

j_gene: TRBJ1-1
d_gene: -
v_gene: TRBV7-2
abundance: many
CDR3nt: TGTGCCAGCAGCTCCCAGCCGGGGATAATGAACACTGAAGCTTTCTTT
CDR3aa: CASSSQPGIMNTEAFF

j_gene: TRBJ2-2
d_gene: TRBD1
v_gene: TRBV11-1
abundance: -
CDR3nt: TGTGCCAGCAGCCGGGGACAGGGGTACGGGGAGCTGTTTTTT
CDR3aa: CASSRGQGYGELFF

j_gene: TRBJ1-5
d_gene: TRBD1
v_gene: TRBV7-2
abundance: many
CDR3nt: TGTGCCAGCAGCTTAGGGGACAGTGGCAATCAGCCCCAGCATTTT
CDR3aa: CASSLGDSGNQPQHF

j_gene: TRBJ2-2
d_gene: TRBD2
v_gene: TRBV12-3/TRBV12-4
abundance: many
CDR3nt: TGTGCCAGCAAACGGGGACTAGAAAGCACCGGGGAGCTGTTTTTT
CDR3aa: CASKRGLESTGELFF

j_gene: TRBJ2-7
d_gene: TRBD2
v_gene: TRBV9
abundance: -
CDR3nt: TGTGCCAGCAGCGTACTAGCGGGAGCCAGCGACGAGCAGTACTTC
CDR3aa: CASSVLAGASDEQYF

j_gene: TRBJ1-5
d_gene: -
v_gene: TRBV6-1
abundance: -
CDR3nt: TGTGCCAGCCGCAGGGTTCGTGGCAATCAGCCCCAGCATTTT
CDR3aa: CASRRVRGNQPQHF

j_gene: TRBJ1-2
d_gene: -
v_gene: TRBV6-5
abundance: -
CDR3nt: TGTGCCAGCAGTTCCCAAGGGGGGCGCGACTATGGCTACACCTTC
CDR3aa: CASSSQGGRDYGYTF

j_gene: TRBJ2-2
d_gene: -
v_gene: TRBV7-2
abundance: once
CDR3nt: TGTGCCAGCAGCTTAGCGGAGTTGAACACCGGGGAGCTGTTTTTT
CDR3aa: CASSLAELNTGELFF

j_gene: TRBJ1-6
d_gene: -
v_gene: TRBV9
abundance: many
CDR3nt: TGTGCCAGCAGCGTAGGGGGGAGCTCCTATAATTCACCCCTCCACTTT
CDR3aa: CASSVGGSSYNSPLHF

j_gene: TRBJ1-2
d_gene: -
v_gene: TRBV6-1
abundance: -
CDR3nt: TGTGCCATTTCCGACCAACAAAACTATGGCTACACCTTC
CDR3aa: CAISDQQNYGYTF

j_gene: TRBJ2-5
d_gene: TRBD2
v_gene: TRBV11-2
abundance: many
CDR3nt: TGTGCCAGCAGCTCATTTGGCGGGAGGGTTGAGACCCAGTACTTC
CDR3aa: CASSSFGGRVETQYF

j_gene: TRBJ1-5
d_gene: -
v_gene: TRBV6-1
abundance: -
CDR3nt: TGTGCCAGCAGTGAAGCGCCGGGGGGGCGCGGTCAGCCCCAGCATTTT
CDR3aa: CASSEAPGGRGQPQHF

j_gene: TRBJ2-3
d_gene: -
v_gene: TRBV4-1
abundance: -
CDR3nt: TGCGCCAGCAGCCAAGCCCCGGACAGCACAGATACGCAGTATTTT
CDR3aa: CASSQAPDSTDTQYF

j_gene: TRBJ2-7
d_gene: TRBD1
v_gene: TRBV6-2/TRBV6-3
abundance: many
CDR3nt: TGTGCCAGCAGAAGGACAGGGGGGAACTACGAGCAGTACTTC
CDR3aa: CASRRTGGNYEQYF

j_gene: TRBJ1-2
d_gene: -
v_gene: TRBV28
abundance: -
CDR3nt: TGTGCCAGCAGTTTACGGTTGCGGGGGCGTTTACATGGCTACACCTTC
CDR3aa: CASSLRLRGRLHGYTF

j_gene: TRBJ2-2
d_gene: -
v_gene: TRBV10-3
abundance: many
CDR3nt: TGTGCCATCAGTGAGTCAATCGGCTTGAACACCGGGGAGCTGTTTTTT
CDR3aa: CAISESIGLNTGELFF

j_gene: TRBJ2-7
d_gene: TRBD2
v_gene: TRBV6-2/TRBV6-3
abundance: many
CDR3nt: TGTGCCAGCACCCGAGCGGGATCCGTCGAGCAGTACTTC
CDR3aa: CASTRAGSVEQYF

j_gene: TRBJ2-5
d_gene: -
v_gene: TRBV2
abundance: many
CDR3nt: TGTGCCAGCAGTGAGGGTCCGGCTGCACAAGAGACCCAGTACTTC
CDR3aa: CASSEGPAAQETQYF

j_gene: TRBJ2-2
d_gene: TRBD2
v_gene: TRBV30
abundance: many
CDR3nt: TGTGCCTGGGGGACGGGAGGGCCGGGCACCGGGGAGCTGTTTTTT
CDR3aa: CAWGTGGPGTGELFF

j_gene: TRBJ1-5
d_gene: -
v_gene: TRBV28
abundance: -
CDR3nt: TGTGCCAGCAGTAGTGTCAATTCTGGTCAGCCCCAGCATTTT
CDR3aa: CASSSVNSGQPQHF

j_gene: TRBJ1-1
d_gene: -
v_gene: TRBV6-2/TRBV6-3
abundance: many
CDR3nt: TGTGCCAGCAGTTACGGGGGAGAGAACACTGAAGCTTTCTTT
CDR3aa: CASSYGGENTEAFF

j_gene: TRBJ1-1
d_gene: TRBD1
v_gene: TRBV12-3/TRBV12-4
abundance: -
CDR3nt: TGTGCCAGCAGGGGACGGACAGGGGGCGCGCGCACTGAAGCTTTCTTT
CDR3aa: CASRGRTGGARTEAFF

j_gene: TRBJ1-2
d_gene: -
v_gene: TRBV6-1
abundance: -
CDR3nt: TGTGCCAGCAGTGAACTCTCGGGAGCTAACTATGGCTACACCTTC
CDR3aa: CASSELSGANYGYTF

j_gene: TRBJ2-7
d_gene: -
v_gene: TRBV7-2
abundance: -
CDR3nt: TGTGCCAGCAGCCCGCCGGGGGTTGAGTACTTC
CDR3aa: CASSPPGVEYF

j_gene: TRBJ1-1
d_gene: TRBD1
v_gene: TRBV5-1
abundance: many
CDR3nt: TGCGCCAGCAGGTCCTCGGGGACAGGGTGGACTGAAGCTTTCTTT
CDR3aa: CASRSSGTGWTEAFF

j_gene: TRBJ2-5
d_gene: TRBD1
v_gene: TRBV2
abundance: -
CDR3nt: TGTGCCAGCAGTACCCCCTCGACAGGGCTTGAGACCCAGTACTTC
CDR3aa: CASSTPSTGLETQYF

j_gene: TRBJ2-2
d_gene: -
v_gene: TRBV4-1
abundance: -
CDR3nt: TGCGCCAGCAGCCAGCAATCAGACAGAACCGGGGAGCTGTTTTTT
CDR3aa: CASSQQSDRTGELFF